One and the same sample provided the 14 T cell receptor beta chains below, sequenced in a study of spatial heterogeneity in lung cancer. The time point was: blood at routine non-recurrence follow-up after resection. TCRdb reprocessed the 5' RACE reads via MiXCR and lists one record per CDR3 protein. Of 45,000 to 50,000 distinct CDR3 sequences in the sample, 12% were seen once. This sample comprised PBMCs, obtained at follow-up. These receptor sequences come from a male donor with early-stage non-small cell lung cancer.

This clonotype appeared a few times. CDR3 protein: CASSLRSQIYGYTF. The CDR3 DNA reads as TGTGCCAGCAGTTTGCGGTCACAGATCTATGGCTACACCTTC. The chain joins TRBV12-3 or TRBV12-4 to TRBJ1-2; no clear D gene. V was pared by 3 bases and J by 4 bases, with 12 bases between. CDR3 length: 14 amino acids.

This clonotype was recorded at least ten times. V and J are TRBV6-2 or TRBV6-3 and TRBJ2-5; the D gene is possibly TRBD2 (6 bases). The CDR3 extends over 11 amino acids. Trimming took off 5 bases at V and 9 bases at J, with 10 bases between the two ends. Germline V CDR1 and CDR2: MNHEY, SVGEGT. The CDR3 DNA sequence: TGTGCCAGCAGTAGAAGGGAGGCCCAGTACTTC. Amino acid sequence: CASSRREAQYF.

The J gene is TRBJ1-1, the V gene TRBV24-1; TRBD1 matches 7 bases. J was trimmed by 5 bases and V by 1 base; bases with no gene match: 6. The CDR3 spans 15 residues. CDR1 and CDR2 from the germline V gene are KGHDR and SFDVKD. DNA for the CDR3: TGTGCCACCAGTGATTTCGACAGGGAGAAGACTGAAGCTTTCTTT. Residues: CATSDFDREKTEAFF.

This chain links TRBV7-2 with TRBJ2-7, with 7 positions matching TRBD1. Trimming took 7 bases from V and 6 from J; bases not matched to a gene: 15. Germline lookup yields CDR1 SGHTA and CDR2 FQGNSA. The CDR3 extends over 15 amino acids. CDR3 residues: CASTIGGQQYIEQYF. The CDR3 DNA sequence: TGTGCCAGCACTATAGGGGGACAGCAATACATCGAGCAGTACTTC. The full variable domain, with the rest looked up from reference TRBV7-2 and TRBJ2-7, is GAGVSQSPSNKVTEKGKDVELRCDPISGHTALYWYRQSLGQGLEFLIYFQGNSAPDKSGLPSDRFSAERTGGSVSTLTIQRTQQEDSAVYLCASTIGGQQYIEQYFGPGTRLTVT.

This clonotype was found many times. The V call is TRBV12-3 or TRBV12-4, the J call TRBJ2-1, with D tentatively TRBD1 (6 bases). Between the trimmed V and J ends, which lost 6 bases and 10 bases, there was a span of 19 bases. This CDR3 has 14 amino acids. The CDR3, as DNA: TGTGCCAGCAGAACCGGGACATCGGAACGGGAGCAGTTCTTC. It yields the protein CASRTGTSEREQFF.

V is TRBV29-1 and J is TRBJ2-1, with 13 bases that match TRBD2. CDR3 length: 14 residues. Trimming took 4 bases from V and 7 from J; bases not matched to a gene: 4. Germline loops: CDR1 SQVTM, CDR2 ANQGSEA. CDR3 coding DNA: TGCAGCGTTGGGACTAGCGGGAGAGGGAATGAGCAGTTCTTC. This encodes CSVGTSGRGNEQFF.

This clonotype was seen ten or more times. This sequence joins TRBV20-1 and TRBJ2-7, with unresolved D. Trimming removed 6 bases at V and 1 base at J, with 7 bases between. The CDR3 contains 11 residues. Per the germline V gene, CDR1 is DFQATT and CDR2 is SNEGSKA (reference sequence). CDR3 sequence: CSALTSYEQYF. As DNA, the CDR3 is TGCAGTGCCCTGACATCCTACGAGCAGTACTTC.

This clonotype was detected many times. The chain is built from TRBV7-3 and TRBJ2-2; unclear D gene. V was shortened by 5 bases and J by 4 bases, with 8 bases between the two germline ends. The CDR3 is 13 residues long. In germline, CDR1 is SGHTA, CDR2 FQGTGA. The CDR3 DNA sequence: TGTGCCAGCAGCGGCTTATTCACCGGGGAGCTGTTTTTT. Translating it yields CASSGLFTGELFF.

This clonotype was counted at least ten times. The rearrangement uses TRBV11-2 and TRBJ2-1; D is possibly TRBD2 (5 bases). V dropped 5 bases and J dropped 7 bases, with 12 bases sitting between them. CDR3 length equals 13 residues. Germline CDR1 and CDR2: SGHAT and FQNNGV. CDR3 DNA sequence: TGTGCCAGCAGCGGACGGGGTTTGAATGAGCAGTTCTTC. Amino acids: CASSGRGLNEQFF.

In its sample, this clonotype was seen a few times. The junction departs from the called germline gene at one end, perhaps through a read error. In DNA, the CDR3 is TGTGCCAGCAGCTTAGCAGGGGGCGGCTTGAATTTT. Residues: CASSLAGGGLNF. This sequence joins TRBV7-2 and TRBJ2-3; 7 bases agree with TRBD1. This CDR3 is 12 amino acids long. Germline values: CDR1 SGHTA, CDR2 FQGNSA.

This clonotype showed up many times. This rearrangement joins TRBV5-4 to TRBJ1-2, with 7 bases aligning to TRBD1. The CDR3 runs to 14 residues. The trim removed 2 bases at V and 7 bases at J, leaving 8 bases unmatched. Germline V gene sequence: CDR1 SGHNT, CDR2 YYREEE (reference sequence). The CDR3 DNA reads TGTGCCAGCAGCTTCGGTGGACAGGCTCTTGGCTACACCTTC. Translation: CASSFGGQALGYTF.

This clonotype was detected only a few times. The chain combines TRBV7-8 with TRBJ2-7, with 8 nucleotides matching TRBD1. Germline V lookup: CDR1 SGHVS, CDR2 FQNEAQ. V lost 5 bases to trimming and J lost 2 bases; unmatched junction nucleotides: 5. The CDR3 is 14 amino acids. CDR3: CASSTGTGPYEQYF. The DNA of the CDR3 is TGTGCCAGCAGCACCGGGACAGGACCCTACGAGCAGTACTTC.

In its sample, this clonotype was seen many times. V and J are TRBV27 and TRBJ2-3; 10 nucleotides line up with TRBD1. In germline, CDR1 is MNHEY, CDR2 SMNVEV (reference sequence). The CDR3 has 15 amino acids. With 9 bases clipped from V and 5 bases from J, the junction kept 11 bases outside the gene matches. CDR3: CASTRDRGVKDTQYF. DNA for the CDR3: TGTGCCAGTACCCGGGACAGGGGTGTGAAAGATACGCAGTATTTT.

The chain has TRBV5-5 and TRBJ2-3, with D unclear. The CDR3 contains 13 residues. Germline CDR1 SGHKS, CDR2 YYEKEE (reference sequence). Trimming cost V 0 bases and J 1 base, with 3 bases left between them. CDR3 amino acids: CASSLGRTDTQYF. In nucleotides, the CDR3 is TGTGCCAGCAGCTTGGGACGCACAGATACGCAGTATTTT.